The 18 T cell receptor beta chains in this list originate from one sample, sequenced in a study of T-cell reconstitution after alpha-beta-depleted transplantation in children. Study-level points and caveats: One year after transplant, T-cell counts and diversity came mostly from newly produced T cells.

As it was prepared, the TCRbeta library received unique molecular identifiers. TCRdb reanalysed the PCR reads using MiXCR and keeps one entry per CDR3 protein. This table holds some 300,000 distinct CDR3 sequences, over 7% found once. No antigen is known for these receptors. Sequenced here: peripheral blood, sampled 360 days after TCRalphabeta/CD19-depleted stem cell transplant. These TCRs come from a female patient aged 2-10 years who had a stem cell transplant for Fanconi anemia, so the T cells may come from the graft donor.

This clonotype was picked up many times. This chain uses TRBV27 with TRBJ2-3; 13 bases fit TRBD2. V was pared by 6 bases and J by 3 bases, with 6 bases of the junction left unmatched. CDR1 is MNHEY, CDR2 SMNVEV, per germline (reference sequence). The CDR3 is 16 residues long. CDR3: CASRTSGGKGTDTQYF. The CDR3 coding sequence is TGTGCCAGCAGGACTAGCGGGGGGAAAGGGACAGATACGCAGTATTTT.

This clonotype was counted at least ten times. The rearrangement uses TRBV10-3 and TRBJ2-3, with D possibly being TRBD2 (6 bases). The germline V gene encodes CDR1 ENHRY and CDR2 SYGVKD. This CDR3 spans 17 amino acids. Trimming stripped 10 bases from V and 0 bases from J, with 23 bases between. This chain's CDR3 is CATAGSVGGRSTDTQYF. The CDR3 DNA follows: TGTGCCACCGCCGGAAGCGTGGGGGGAAGGAGCACAGATACGCAGTATTTT.

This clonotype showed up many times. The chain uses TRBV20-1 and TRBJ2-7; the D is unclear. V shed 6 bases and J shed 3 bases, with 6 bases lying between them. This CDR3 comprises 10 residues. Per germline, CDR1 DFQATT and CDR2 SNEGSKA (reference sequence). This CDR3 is CSALNYEQYF. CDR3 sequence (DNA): TGCAGTGCCCTCAACTACGAGCAGTACTTC.

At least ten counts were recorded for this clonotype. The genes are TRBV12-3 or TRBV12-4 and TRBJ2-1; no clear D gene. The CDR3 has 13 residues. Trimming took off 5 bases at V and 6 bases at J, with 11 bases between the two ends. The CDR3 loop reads CASSLRRSNEQFF. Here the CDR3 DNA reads TGTGCCAGCAGTCTCAGACGGTCCAATGAGCAGTTCTTC.

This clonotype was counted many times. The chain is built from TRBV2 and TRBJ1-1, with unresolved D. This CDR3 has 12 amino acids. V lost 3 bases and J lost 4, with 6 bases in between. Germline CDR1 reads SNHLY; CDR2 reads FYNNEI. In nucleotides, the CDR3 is TGTGCCAGCAGTGAGATAACCACTGAAGCTTTCTTT. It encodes CASSEITTEAFF.

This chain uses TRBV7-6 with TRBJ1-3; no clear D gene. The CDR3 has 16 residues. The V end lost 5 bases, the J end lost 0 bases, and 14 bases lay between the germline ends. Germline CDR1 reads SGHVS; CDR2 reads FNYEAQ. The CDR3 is CASSHSPVTSGNTIYF. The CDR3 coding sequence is TGTGCCAGCAGCCATTCACCAGTGACCTCTGGAAACACCATATATTTT.

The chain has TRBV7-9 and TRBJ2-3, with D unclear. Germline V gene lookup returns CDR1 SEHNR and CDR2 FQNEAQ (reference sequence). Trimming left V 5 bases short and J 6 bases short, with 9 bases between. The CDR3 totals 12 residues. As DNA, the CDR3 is TGTGCCAGCAGCCCAGAGATGGATACGCAGTATTTT. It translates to CASSPEMDTQYF.

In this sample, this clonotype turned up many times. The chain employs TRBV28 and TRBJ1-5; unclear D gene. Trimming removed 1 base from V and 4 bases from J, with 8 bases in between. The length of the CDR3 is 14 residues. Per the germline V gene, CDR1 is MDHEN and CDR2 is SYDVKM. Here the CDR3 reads CASSLFGQNQPQHF. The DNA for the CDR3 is TGTGCCAGCAGTTTATTCGGCCAAAATCAGCCCCAGCATTTT.

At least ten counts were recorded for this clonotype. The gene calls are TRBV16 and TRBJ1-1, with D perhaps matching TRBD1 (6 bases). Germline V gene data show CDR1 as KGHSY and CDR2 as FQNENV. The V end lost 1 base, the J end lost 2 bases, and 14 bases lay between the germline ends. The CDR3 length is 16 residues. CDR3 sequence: CASSQYRGGRNTEAFF. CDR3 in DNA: TGTGCCAGCAGCCAATATAGAGGGGGGCGTAACACTGAAGCTTTCTTT.

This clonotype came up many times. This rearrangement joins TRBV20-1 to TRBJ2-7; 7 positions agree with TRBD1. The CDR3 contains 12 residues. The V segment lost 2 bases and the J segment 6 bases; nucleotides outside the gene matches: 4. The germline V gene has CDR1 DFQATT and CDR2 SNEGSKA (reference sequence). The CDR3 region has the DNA TGCAGTGCTAGAATCGACAGGGTCGAGCAGTACTTC. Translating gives CSARIDRVEQYF.

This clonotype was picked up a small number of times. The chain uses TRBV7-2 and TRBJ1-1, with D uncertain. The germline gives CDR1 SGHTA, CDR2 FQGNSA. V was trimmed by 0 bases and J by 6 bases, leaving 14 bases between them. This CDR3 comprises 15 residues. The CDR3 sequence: CASSLAVGWVAEAFF. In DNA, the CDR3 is TGTGCCAGCAGCTTAGCGGTAGGGTGGGTGGCTGAAGCTTTCTTT.

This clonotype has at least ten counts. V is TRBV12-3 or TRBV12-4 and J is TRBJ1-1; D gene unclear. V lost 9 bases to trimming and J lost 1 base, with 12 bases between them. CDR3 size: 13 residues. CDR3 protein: CASHVGENTEAFF. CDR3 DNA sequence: TGTGCCAGTCATGTCGGGGAGAACACTGAAGCTTTCTTT.

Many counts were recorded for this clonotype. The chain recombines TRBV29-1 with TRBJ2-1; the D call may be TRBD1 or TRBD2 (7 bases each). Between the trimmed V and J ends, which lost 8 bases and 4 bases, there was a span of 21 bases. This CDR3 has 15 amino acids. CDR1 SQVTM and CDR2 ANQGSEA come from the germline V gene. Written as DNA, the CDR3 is TGCAGCACCGGGGCGGGGGACAGCCTTTACAATGAGCAGTTCTTC. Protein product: CSTGAGDSLYNEQFF.

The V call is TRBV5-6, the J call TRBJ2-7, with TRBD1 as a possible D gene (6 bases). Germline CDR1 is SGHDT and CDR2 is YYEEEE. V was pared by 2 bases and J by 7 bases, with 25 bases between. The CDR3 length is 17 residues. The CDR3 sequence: CASSFRQGPGTAIEQYF. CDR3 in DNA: TGTGCCAGCAGCTTCAGGCAGGGGCCCGGGACCGCAATAGAGCAGTACTTC.

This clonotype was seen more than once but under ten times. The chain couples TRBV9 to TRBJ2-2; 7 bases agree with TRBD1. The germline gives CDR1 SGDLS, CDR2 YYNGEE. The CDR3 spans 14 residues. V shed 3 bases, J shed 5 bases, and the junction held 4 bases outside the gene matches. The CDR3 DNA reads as TGTGCCAGCAGCGCGACAGGGCCAACCGGGGAGCTGTTTTTT. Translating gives CASSATGPTGELFF. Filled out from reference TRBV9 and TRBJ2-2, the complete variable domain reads DSGVTQTPKHLITATGQRVTLRCSPRSGDLSVYWYQQSLDQGLQFLIQYYNGEERAKGNILERFSAQQFPDLHSELNLSSLELGDSALYFCASSATGPTGELFFGEGSRLTVL.

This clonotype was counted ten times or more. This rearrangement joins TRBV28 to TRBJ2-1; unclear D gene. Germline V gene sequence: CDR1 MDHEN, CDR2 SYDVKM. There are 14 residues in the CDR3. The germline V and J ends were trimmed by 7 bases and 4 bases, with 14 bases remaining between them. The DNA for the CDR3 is TGTGCCAGCATCCGCCGTGACGGGTACAATGAGCAGTTCTTC. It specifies CASIRRDGYNEQFF.

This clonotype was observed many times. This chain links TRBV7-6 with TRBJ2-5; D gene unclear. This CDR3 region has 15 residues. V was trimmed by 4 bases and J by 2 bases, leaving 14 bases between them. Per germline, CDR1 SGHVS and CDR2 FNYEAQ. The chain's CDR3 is CASSSKAVQQETQYF. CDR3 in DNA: TGTGCCAGCAGCTCAAAAGCAGTACAACAAGAGACCCAGTACTTC.

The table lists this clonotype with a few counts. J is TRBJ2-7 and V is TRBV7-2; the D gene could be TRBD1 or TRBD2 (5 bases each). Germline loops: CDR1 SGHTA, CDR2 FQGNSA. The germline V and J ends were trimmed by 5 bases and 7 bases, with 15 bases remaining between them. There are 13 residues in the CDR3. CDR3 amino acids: CASSKVGVGEQYF. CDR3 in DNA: TGTGCCAGCAGCAAGGTGGGGGTGGGGGAGCAGTACTTC.